The T cell receptor (beta chain) described here comes from a study of Tregs in tolerant kidney transplant recipients. Study-level background: The nonmyeloablative bone marrow transplants came from related graft donors, with transient mixed chimerism. Study-wide results and caveats: In tolerant patients, donor-specific Tregs outgrew total Tregs, suggesting antigen-driven expansion. Findings come from small patient numbers and require larger validation.

TCRdb's table, derived via immunoSEQ multiplex PCR, lists solely in-frame clones and lacks some. Of some 70,000 clones listed, roughly 89% are singletons. The CDR3 contains 16 residues. Trimming removed 1 base from V and 4 bases from J; junction bases left unmatched: 4. Germline V lookup: CDR1 SGHDT, CDR2 YYEEEE. A word on this clone: Its cognate antigen is unknown.

Sequencing used CD8+ T cells from blood, obtained before the transplant. The TCR comes from a human donor who received a combined kidney and bone marrow transplant. The chain combines TRBV5-6 with TRBJ2-2; the match to TRBD2 covers 10 bases. CDR3 sequence reads: CASSLKRGGFTGELFF. The CDR3 DNA follows: TGTGCCAGCAGCTTGAAGCGGGGGGGTTTCACCGGGGAGCTGTTTTTT.